This T cell receptor beta chain was obtained from a study of blood T cell repertoires in COVID-19. For the study at large: The United States, Italy and Spain supplied acute and convalescent COVID-19 samples.

Trimming took 4 bases from V and 1 from J, leaving 10 bases between them. The CDR3 loop spans 14 amino acids. CDR1 is LGHDT, CDR2 YNNKEL, per germline (reference sequence). Among Cohort 3 donors, those recovered had two negative PCRs, clearance, or symptom resolution. Produced via immunoSEQ multiplex PCR; TCRdb's table is partial and in-frame only. There are over 200,000 clones in the sample; 85% occur only once, and about 19% lies in the top ten. V gene TRBV3-1 (or the pseudogene TRBV3-2) combines with J gene TRBJ1-1, with D maybe TRBD1 (5 bases). The sample was PBMCs or T cells enriched from blood (not recorded which). The clonotype comes from a man aged 35 to 55 who had recovered from COVID-19. CDR3 sequence: CASSRGLTNTEAFF. The CDR3 DNA reads as TGTGCCAGCAGCCGGGGCTTAACGAACACTGAAGCTTTCTTT.